This T cell receptor beta chain emerged from a study of CD8 T cells in Susac syndrome. V shed 1 base and J 6 bases; nucleotides not matched to a gene: 3. Germline V lookup: CDR1 LGHNA, CDR2 YNFKEQ. This CDR3 is built from 14 residues. With random hexamers, 0.5 to 1 ug RNA was reverse transcribed. The method of amplification for TCR beta CDR3 was immunoSEQ multiplex PCR, covering 54 Vbeta and 13 Jbeta. TCRdb ran MiXCR on the immunoSEQ multiplex PCR reads and lists one entry per CDR3 protein. Among roughly 330,000 distinct CDR3 sequences listed, around 90% were seen once. CD8+ and CD4+ T cells from blood underwent TCR beta sequencing, which was carried out in a high-throughput format. The multiple sclerosis control group comprised treatment-naive patients with stable or active relapsing-remitting disease.

The sequenced sample consisted of CD4+ T cells from PBMCs. The origin of this receptor is a human donor with multiple sclerosis. The chain has TRBV4-2 and TRBJ1-5; 7 bases map to TRBD1. The CDR3 region is CASSQATGPQPQHF. As DNA, the CDR3 is TGTGCCAGCAGCCAAGCGACAGGGCCTCAGCCCCAGCATTTT.